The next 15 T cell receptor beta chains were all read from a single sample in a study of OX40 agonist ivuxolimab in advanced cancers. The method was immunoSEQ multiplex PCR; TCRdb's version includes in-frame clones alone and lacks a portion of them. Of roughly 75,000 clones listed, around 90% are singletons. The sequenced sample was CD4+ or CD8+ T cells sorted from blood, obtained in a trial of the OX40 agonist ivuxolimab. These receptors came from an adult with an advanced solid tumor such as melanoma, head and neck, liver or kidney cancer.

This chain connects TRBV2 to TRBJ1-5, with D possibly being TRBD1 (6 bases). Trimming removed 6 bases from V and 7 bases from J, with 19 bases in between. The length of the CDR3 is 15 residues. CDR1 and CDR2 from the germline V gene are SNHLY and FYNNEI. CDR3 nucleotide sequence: TGTGCCAGCAGACCCGAGGGGGGGGCGGGACAGCCCCAGCATTTT. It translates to CASRPEGGAGQPQHF.

The CDR3 bases are TGTGCCAGTACCAATATGGGGAGATACCAGCCCCAGCATTTT. This translates into CASTNMGRYQPQHF. The rearrangement uses TRBV19 and TRBJ1-5; D unresolved. Trimming took 7 bases from V and 7 from J, leaving 17 bases between them. The CDR3 length is 14 residues. CDR1 is LNHDA, CDR2 SQIVND, per germline (reference sequence).

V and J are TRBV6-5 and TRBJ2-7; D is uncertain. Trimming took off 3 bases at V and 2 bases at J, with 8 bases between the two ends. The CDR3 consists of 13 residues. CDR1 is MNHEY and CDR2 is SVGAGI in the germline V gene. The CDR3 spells CASSYKMTYEQYF. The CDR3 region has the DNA TGTGCCAGCAGTTATAAGATGACCTACGAGCAGTACTTC.

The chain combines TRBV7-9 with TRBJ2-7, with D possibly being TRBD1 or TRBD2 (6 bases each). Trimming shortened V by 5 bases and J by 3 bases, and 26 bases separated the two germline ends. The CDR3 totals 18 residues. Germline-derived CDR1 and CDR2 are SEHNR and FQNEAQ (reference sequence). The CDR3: CASSQGGQTLWPDYEQYF. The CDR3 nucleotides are TGTGCCAGCAGCCAAGGGGGGCAGACCCTCTGGCCGGACTACGAGCAGTACTTC.

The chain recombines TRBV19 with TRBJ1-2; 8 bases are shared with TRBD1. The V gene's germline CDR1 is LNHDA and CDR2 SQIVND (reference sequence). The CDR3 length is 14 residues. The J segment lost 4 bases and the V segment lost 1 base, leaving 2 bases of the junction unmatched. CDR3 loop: CASSIGDRFYGYTF. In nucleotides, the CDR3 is TGTGCCAGTAGTATAGGGGACAGGTTCTATGGCTACACCTTC. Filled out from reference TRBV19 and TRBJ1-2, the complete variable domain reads DGGITQSPKYLFRKEGQNVTLSCEQNLNHDAMYWYRQDPGQGLRLIYYSQIVNDFQKGDIAEGYSVSREKKESFPLTVTSAQKNPTAFYLCASSIGDRFYGYTFGSGTRLTVV.

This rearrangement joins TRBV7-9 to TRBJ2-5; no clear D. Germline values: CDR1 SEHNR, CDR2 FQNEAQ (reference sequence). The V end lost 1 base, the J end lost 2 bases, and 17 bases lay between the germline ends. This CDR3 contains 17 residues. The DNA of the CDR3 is TGTGCCAGCAGCTTAGTCCACATGGACCCGGGTCAAGAGACCCAGTACTTC. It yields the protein CASSLVHMDPGQETQYF.

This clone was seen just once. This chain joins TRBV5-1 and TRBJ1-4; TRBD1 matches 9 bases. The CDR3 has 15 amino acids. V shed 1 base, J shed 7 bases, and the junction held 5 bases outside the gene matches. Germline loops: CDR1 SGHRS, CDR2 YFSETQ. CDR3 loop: CASSLPGTGFEKLFF. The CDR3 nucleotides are TGCGCCAGCAGCTTGCCCGGGACAGGGTTTGAAAAACTGTTTTTT.

CDR3: CASSVTGGTEAFF. The CDR3, as DNA: TGTGCCAGCAGCGTTACAGGGGGCACTGAAGCTTTCTTT. The chain uses TRBV11-2 and TRBJ1-1, with 8 bases aligning to TRBD1. This CDR3 region has 13 residues. The ends lost 5 bases at V and 4 bases at J; junction bases unmatched: 3. Germline V gene lookup returns CDR1 SGHAT and CDR2 FQNNGV.

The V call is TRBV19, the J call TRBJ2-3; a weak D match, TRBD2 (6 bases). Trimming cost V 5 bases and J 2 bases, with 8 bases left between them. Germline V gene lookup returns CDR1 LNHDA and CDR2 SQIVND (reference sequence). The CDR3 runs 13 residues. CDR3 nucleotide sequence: TGTGCCAGTAGTTGGACTATCACAGATACGCAGTATTTT. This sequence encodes CASSWTITDTQYF.

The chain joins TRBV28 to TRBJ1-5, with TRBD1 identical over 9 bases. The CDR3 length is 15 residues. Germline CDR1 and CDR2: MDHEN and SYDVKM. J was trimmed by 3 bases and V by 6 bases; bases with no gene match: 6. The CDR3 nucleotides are TGTGCCAGCAGGGGGACAGGGAATTACAATCAGCCCCAGCATTTT. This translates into CASRGTGNYNQPQHF.

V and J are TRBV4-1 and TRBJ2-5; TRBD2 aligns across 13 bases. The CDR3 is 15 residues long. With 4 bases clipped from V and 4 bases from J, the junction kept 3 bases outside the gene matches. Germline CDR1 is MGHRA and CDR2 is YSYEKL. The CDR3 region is CASSLGLAGLETQYF. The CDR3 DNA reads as TGCGCCAGCAGCCTGGGACTAGCGGGACTAGAGACCCAGTACTTC.

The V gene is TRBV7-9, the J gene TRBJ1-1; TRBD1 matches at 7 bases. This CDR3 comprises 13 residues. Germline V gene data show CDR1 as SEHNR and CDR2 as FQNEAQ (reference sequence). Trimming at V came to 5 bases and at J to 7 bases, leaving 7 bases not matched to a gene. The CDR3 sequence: CASSQSAGGEAFF. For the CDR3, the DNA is TGTGCCAGCAGCCAATCTGCAGGGGGTGAAGCTTTCTTT.

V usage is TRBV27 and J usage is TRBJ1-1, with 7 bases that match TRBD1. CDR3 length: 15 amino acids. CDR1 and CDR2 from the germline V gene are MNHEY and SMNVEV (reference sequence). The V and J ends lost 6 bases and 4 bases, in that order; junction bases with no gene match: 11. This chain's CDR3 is CASSKRQGGITEAFF. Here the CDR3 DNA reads TGTGCCAGCAGCAAACGACAGGGAGGTATCACTGAAGCTTTCTTT.

CDR3 coding DNA: TGTGCCAGCAGTCGACTAGACAAAAACATTCAGTACTTC. This translates into CASSRLDKNIQYF. This rearrangement joins TRBV6-6 to TRBJ2-4, with a weak D call TRBD2 (6 bases). V was cut by 5 bases and J by 3 bases, with 8 bases left in between. CDR1 is MNHNY, CDR2 SVGAGI, per germline (reference sequence). The CDR3 is made up of 13 amino acids.

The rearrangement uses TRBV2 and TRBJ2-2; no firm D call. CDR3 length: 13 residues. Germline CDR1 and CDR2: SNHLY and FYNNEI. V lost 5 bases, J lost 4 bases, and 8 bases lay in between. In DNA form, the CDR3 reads TGTGCCAGCAGTTTAGACATCACCGGGGAGCTGTTTTTT. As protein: CASSLDITGELFF.